The TCR beta chain described here comes from a study of T cells after yellow fever vaccination. The germline CDR1 and CDR2 sequences are SQVTM and ANQGSEA. CDR3 length: 14 residues. Losses at the gene ends were 6 bases for V and 4 bases for J; bases not matched to a gene: 6. For this clonotype: Its specificity is unknown.

Generation of TCR cDNA used 5'RACE template switching (which added a universal primer site and UMIs). Each CDR3 protein is one row after TCRdb ran MiXCR on the 5' RACE reads. The sample holds tens of thousands of distinct CDR3 sequences; roughly 6.9% are singletons and the top ten take roughly 35%. Findings of the study overall: Reappearing after the booster were most of the clones from primary vaccination (less than 97% CD4, 70% to 90% CD8).

The clonotype was recovered from a man between 18 and 35 years old who received the YFV17D yellow fever vaccine. The rearrangement links TRBV29-1 to TRBJ2-7; 13 bases fit TRBD2. This specimen consisted of CD8+ T cells sorted from PBMCs, obtained less than 6 days after the first yellow fever vaccination. The CDR3 DNA follows: TGCAGCGTGATACTAGCGGGGGGGCGGTACGAGCAGTACTTC. Translated, it gives CSVILAGGRYEQYF.